The 23 T cell receptor beta chains below were found in one sample sequenced in a study of blood T cell repertoires in COVID-19. Assay: immunoSEQ multiplex PCR; the TCRdb copy retains only in-frame clones and omits some. Counted here are around 100,000 clones, 87% occurring once; the ten biggest clones make up approximately 3%. Sequenced input: peripheral blood. The receptors shown here come from a man aged 50 to 60 in a cohort sampled during active COVID-19.

This chain uses TRBV5-5 with TRBJ1-5; TRBD1 aligns across 9 bases. Trimming removed 0 bases from V and 0 bases from J; junction bases left unmatched: 7. The CDR3 contains 18 residues. Germline CDR1 is SGHKS and CDR2 is YYEKEE (reference sequence). Written as DNA, the CDR3 is TGTGCCAGCAGCTTGGCCGCGGGACAGGGCTATAGCAATCAGCCCCAGCATTTT. Translating gives CASSLAAGQGYSNQPQHF.

The V gene is TRBV7-2, the J gene TRBJ1-4, with TRBD1 as a possible D gene (5 bases). Germline V lookup: CDR1 SGHTA, CDR2 FQGNSA. V was trimmed by 1 base and J by 10 bases, leaving 16 bases between them. The CDR3 runs to 15 residues. This chain's CDR3 is CASSLVGQGRGKLFF. CDR3 coding DNA: TGTGCCAGCAGCTTAGTGGGGCAGGGTAGGGGAAAACTGTTTTTT.

V is TRBV5-1 and J is TRBJ1-2, with a weak D call TRBD1 (6 bases). The CDR3 consists of 15 residues. V gave up 4 bases and J gave up 1 base, with 14 bases separating them. Germline V gene lookup returns CDR1 SGHRS and CDR2 YFSETQ. CDR3 residues: CASSPYRALNYGYTF. The CDR3 DNA is TGCGCCAGCAGCCCGTACAGGGCTCTTAACTATGGCTACACCTTC. Combining the CDR3 with reference TRBV5-1 and TRBJ1-2 gives the whole variable domain KAGVTQTPRYLIKTRGQQVTLSCSPISGHRSVSWYQQTPGQGLQFLFEYFSETQRNKGNFPGRFSGRQFSNSRSEMNVSTLELGDSALYLCASSPYRALNYGYTFGSGTRLTVV.

This chain links TRBV19 with TRBJ1-4; weak D call: TRBD1 (5 bases). V was cut by 5 bases and J by 4 bases, with 14 bases left in between. This CDR3 has 15 amino acids. Germline loops: CDR1 LNHDA, CDR2 SQIVND (reference sequence). For the CDR3, the DNA is TGTGCCAGTAGTCGGACAACCGCGGTTAATGAAAAACTGTTTTTT. Protein: CASSRTTAVNEKLFF.

This sequence joins TRBV10-3 and TRBJ2-6, with D perhaps matching TRBD1 (5 bases). Germline assignment: CDR1 ENHRY and CDR2 SYGVKD. The germline V and J ends were trimmed by 2 bases and 2 bases, with 10 bases remaining between them. The CDR3 totals 16 residues. Here the CDR3 DNA reads TGTGCCATCAGTGAGGGGCCCAGGGCTGGGGCCAACGTCCTGACTTTC. Translation: CAISEGPRAGANVLTF.

The chain uses TRBV4-2 and TRBJ2-2; 9 bases map to TRBD2. The CDR3 has 13 amino acids. Germline values: CDR1 LGHNA, CDR2 YNFKEQ. V gave up 6 bases and J gave up 4 bases; unmatched junction bases: 0. The CDR3 here is CASRREGTGELFF. For the CDR3, the DNA is TGTGCCAGCAGGCGGGAGGGCACCGGGGAGCTGTTTTTT.

The chain combines TRBV2 with TRBJ2-1; 7 bases are a match to TRBD2. The CDR3 is 16 residues long. Germline trimming cut 2 bases from V and 8 bases from J; bases unmatched to any gene: 12. Germline V gene sequence: CDR1 SNHLY, CDR2 FYNNEI. The DNA of the CDR3 is TGTGCCAGCAGTGAAAACGTCGGGGGAGGGATCGATGAGCAGTTCTTC. This translates into CASSENVGGGIDEQFF.

The chain is built from TRBV5-6 and TRBJ2-1; 10 bases are shared with TRBD1. The CDR3 is 15 amino acids. The germline CDR1 and CDR2 sequences are SGHDT and YYEEEE. The V and J ends lost 2 bases and 5 bases, in that order; junction bases with no gene match: 4. The CDR3 nucleotides are TGTGCCAGCAGCTTTCGGGACAGGGGTGACAATGAGCAGTTCTTC. It codes for CASSFRDRGDNEQFF.

The chain couples TRBV5-1 to TRBJ2-1, with 7 bases lining up with TRBD1. This CDR3 region has 15 residues. Unmatched junction bases numbered 2, after V lost 2 bases and J lost 0 bases. The germline V gene encodes CDR1 SGHRS and CDR2 YFSETQ. CDR3 in DNA: TGCGCCAGCAGCTTAACAGGGGTCTCCTACAATGAGCAGTTCTTC. Translated, it gives CASSLTGVSYNEQFF.

J is TRBJ2-5 and V is TRBV7-2; 7 bases are shared with TRBD2. The CDR3 totals 16 residues. In germline, CDR1 is SGHTA, CDR2 FQGNSA. Trimming took 3 bases from V and 6 from J; bases not matched to a gene: 13. In DNA form, the CDR3 reads TGTGCCAGCAGCTTGGATCGGGGGGTCCAGGCGAAGACCCAGTACTTC. Translated, it gives CASSLDRGVQAKTQYF.

V usage is TRBV28 and J usage is TRBJ2-6; a weak D match, TRBD1 (5 bases). Looked up from germline, CDR1 is MDHEN and CDR2 is SYDVKM. The CDR3 is 17 residues long. The ends were cut back, 4 bases at V and 1 base at J, with 14 bases in the middle. CDR3 in amino acids: CASSSSNQGSGANVLTF. The CDR3 nucleotides are TGTGCCAGCAGTTCATCTAATCAGGGTTCTGGGGCCAACGTCCTGACTTTC.

The genes are TRBV27 and TRBJ1-6; weak D call: TRBD1 (5 bases). Germline V gene data show CDR1 as MNHEY and CDR2 as SMNVEV (reference sequence). CDR3 length: 16 residues. V lost 6 bases and J 7 bases, leaving 19 bases between the germline ends. The CDR3 DNA is TGTGCCAGCAGCCCCAACCGGCCAGGGAGGAATTCACCCCTCCACTTT. This translates into CASSPNRPGRNSPLHF.

This chain links TRBV7-2 with TRBJ2-3, with D perhaps matching TRBD1 (6 bases). V was pared by 1 base and J by 1 base, with 9 bases between. Germline CDR1 reads SGHTA; CDR2 reads FQGNSA. The CDR3 totals 15 residues. The CDR3 sequence: CASSLDAGGTDTQYF. CDR3 nucleotide sequence: TGTGCCAGCAGCTTAGACGCAGGGGGCACAGATACGCAGTATTTT.

The sample holds one count of this clone. The chain links TRBV29-1 to TRBJ2-7; 10 nucleotides align to TRBD1. Germline CDR1 is SQVTM and CDR2 is ANQGSEA. The CDR3 runs to 12 residues. V lost 7 bases and J lost 2; bases outside the gene matches: 2. CDR3 residues: CSGGTGAYEQYF. As DNA, the CDR3 is TGCAGCGGGGGGACAGGGGCCTACGAGCAGTACTTC.

The chain carries TRBV28 and TRBJ1-4, with D unresolved. CDR3 size: 16 residues. Germline V gene lookup returns CDR1 MDHEN and CDR2 SYDVKM. The V gene lost 6 bases and the J gene lost 0 bases, with 14 bases spanning the gap. Written as DNA, the CDR3 is TGTGCCAGCAGCCGAGCTCCTTATTCAACTAATGAAAAACTGTTTTTT. This sequence encodes CASSRAPYSTNEKLFF.

The rearrangement links TRBV4-3 to TRBJ2-3; tentatively, D is TRBD2 (7 bases). Trimming removed 0 bases at V and 6 bases at J, with 22 bases between. The CDR3 totals 18 residues. CDR1 and CDR2 from the germline V gene are LGHNA and YSLEER. The DNA of the CDR3 is TGCGCCAGCAGCCAAGATTTGGGGGGGCAGGGTGGATACGATACGCAGTATTTT. Protein product: CASSQDLGGQGGYDTQYF.

This clone appeared once. An end of the junction differs from the germline gene, which may be a read error. The chain uses TRBV7-7 and TRBJ2-5; TRBD2 matches 11 bases. The CDR3 length is 19 residues. Germline CDR1 and CDR2: SSHAT and FNYEAQ (reference sequence). The CDR3 sequence is CASSLCLKPGLAAQETQYF. CDR3 nucleotide sequence: TGTGCTAGCAGCTTATGCCTCAAGCCGGGACTAGCGGCCCAAGAGACCCAGTACTTC.

The chain recombines TRBV6-5 with TRBJ1-2; the D is unclear. V was shortened by 6 bases and J by 6 bases, with 20 bases between the two germline ends. The CDR3 is 15 amino acids. Per the germline V gene, CDR1 is MNHEY and CDR2 is SVGAGI. The CDR3 nucleotides are TGTGCCAGCAGCACCCGGGAGCCTGTTTTCAATGGCTACACCTTC. Protein: CASSTREPVFNGYTF.

The sample holds one count of this clone. J is TRBJ1-2 and V is TRBV3-1 (or the pseudogene TRBV3-2); tentatively, D is TRBD1 (5 bases). Looked up from germline, CDR1 is LGHDT and CDR2 is YNNKEL (reference sequence). V was cut by 2 bases and J by 6 bases, with 10 bases left in between. This CDR3 has 13 residues. CDR3 sequence reads: CASSQRQLDGYTF. The CDR3 DNA is TGTGCCAGCAGCCAAAGACAGCTGGATGGCTACACCTTC.

CDR3: CASKEGWNTEAFF. CDR3 DNA sequence: TGTGCCAGCAAAGAGGGCTGGAACACTGAAGCTTTCTTT. The rearrangement joins TRBV2 to TRBJ1-1; no definite D call. Germline CDR1 SNHLY, CDR2 FYNNEI. V shed 7 bases and J shed 1 base, with 10 bases lying between them. The CDR3 length is 13 residues.

The V call is TRBV18, the J call TRBJ2-5; D perhaps matches TRBD1 (5 bases). The germline V and J ends were trimmed by 2 bases and 4 bases, with 14 bases remaining between them. Germline values: CDR1 KGHSH, CDR2 LQKENI. This CDR3 has 15 amino acids. The CDR3 is CASSPILVGAETQYF. The CDR3 nucleotides read TGTGCCAGCTCACCAATTCTGGTAGGGGCAGAGACCCAGTACTTC.

This clone is a singleton in its sample. The chain links TRBV6-4 to TRBJ1-1, with 7 bases fitting TRBD1. In germline, CDR1 is MRHNA, CDR2 SNTAGT. This CDR3 is 14 amino acids long. The junction had 7 bases not matched to a gene; V was cut back by 6 bases and J by 3 bases. The CDR3 DNA sequence: TGTGCCAGCAGCGCTGACAGGGCCCACACTGAAGCTTTCTTT. Residues: CASSADRAHTEAFF.

The chain joins TRBV7-8 to TRBJ2-2; 7 bases line up with TRBD2. Germline lookup yields CDR1 SGHVS and CDR2 FQNEAQ. Trimming cost V 5 bases and J 7 bases; bases outside gene matches: 4. This CDR3 is 13 amino acids long. CDR3 sequence reads: CASSTRTSGELFF. Written as DNA, the CDR3 is TGTGCCAGCAGCACGAGGACTAGCGGGGAGCTGTTTTTT.